In this sample, the clone carrying this T cell receptor beta chain turned up a few times. With V trimmed by 5 bases and J by 3 bases, 8 bases remained unmatched. Germline V gives CDR1 LNHDA, CDR2 SQIVND (reference sequence). The CDR3 loop spans 15 amino acids. This specimen comes from a study of blood T cell repertoires in COVID-19. Assay used: immunoSEQ multiplex PCR; TCRdb lists only in-frame clones, some missing. The data contain around 300,000 clones, 90% of them singletons. Sequenced sample: PBMCs or T cells enriched from blood (not recorded which). This clonotype originated in a woman aged 18-29 years with acute COVID-19. This sequence joins TRBV19 and TRBJ2-7; 9 bases are a match to TRBD2. The CDR3 here is CASSGGLAGNYEQYF. DNA of the CDR3: TGTGCCAGTAGTGGCGGGCTAGCGGGAAACTACGAGCAGTACTTC.